The rows below give T cell receptor beta chains drawn from one sample of a study of shared clonotypes between healthy human individuals. The table came from immunoSEQ multiplex PCR; TCRdb's copy has only in-frame clones and leaves some out. The data show approximately 500,000 clones, 65% to 85% seen once. Sequencing was done on a sample of PBMCs. The receptors come from a woman between 40 and 55 years old in good health. Some clones in this sample may be carry-over from other donors' samples. Each CDR3 is given with its conserved first and last residue. A D gene is named only where the DNA matches it firmly. Clone size is given for some rows only: seen once, a few or many times, or a class if the clone is expanded.

j_call: TRBJ2-7
v_call: TRBV6-5
d_call: .
clone_size: .
cdr3_nt: TGTGCCAGCAGTTATACCCCCGGGCTAGACTCCTACGAGCAGTACTTC
cdr3_aa: CASSYTPGLDSYEQYF

j_call: TRBJ2-5
v_call: TRBV30
d_call: .
clone_size: .
cdr3_nt: TGTGCCTGGACCCCCGGACTTTTATCAAGGGGGACCCAGTACTTC
cdr3_aa: CAWTPGLLSRGTQYF

j_call: TRBJ2-7
v_call: TRBV6-1
d_call: .
clone_size: .
cdr3_nt: TGTGCCAGCAGTACCCAGGGTTTCTACGAGCAGTACTTC
cdr3_aa: CASSTQGFYEQYF

j_call: TRBJ2-3
v_call: TRBV11-2
d_call: TRBD2
clone_size: .
cdr3_nt: TGTGCCAGCAGCCGGGGGGGGAATGGAGATACGCAGTATTTT
cdr3_aa: CASSRGGNGDTQYF

j_call: TRBJ1-4
v_call: TRBV29-1
d_call: .
clone_size: .
cdr3_nt: TGCAGCGTTGCCCGGGGTGGGATCTCTAATGAAAAACTGTTTTTT
cdr3_aa: CSVARGGISNEKLFF

j_call: TRBJ2-3
v_call: TRBV10-3
d_call: .
clone_size: .
cdr3_nt: TGTGCCATCACGGCGGGCCCCGGAGATACGCAGTATTTT
cdr3_aa: CAITAGPGDTQYF

j_call: TRBJ2-5
v_call: TRBV2
d_call: TRBD1
clone_size: .
cdr3_nt: TGTGCCAGCAGCCACCGGACAGGGTTTGAGGAGACCCAGTACTTC
cdr3_aa: CASSHRTGFEETQYF

j_call: TRBJ2-5
v_call: TRBV11-1
d_call: TRBD2
clone_size: .
cdr3_nt: TGTGCCAGCAGCTTAGCGGGGGGACTAGCTCTTGGGCCCCAGTACTTC
cdr3_aa: CASSLAGGLALGPQYF

j_call: TRBJ2-5
v_call: TRBV5-1
d_call: TRBD2
clone_size: once
cdr3_nt: TGCGCCAGCAGTATGGCGGGAGGGTTGGAGACCCAGTACTTC
cdr3_aa: CASSMAGGLETQYF

j_call: TRBJ2-5
v_call: TRBV27
d_call: TRBD2
clone_size: once
cdr3_nt: TGTGCCAGCAGCCCTTGGACTAGCGGACAAGAGACCCAGTACTTC
cdr3_aa: CASSPWTSGQETQYF

j_call: TRBJ1-1
v_call: TRBV25-1
d_call: .
clone_size: .
cdr3_nt: TGTGCCAGCAGTGTAATTCGAGACTTAGGGAGCACTGAAGCTTTCTTT
cdr3_aa: CASSVIRDLGSTEAFF

j_call: TRBJ1-1
v_call: TRBV6-6
d_call: .
clone_size: .
cdr3_nt: TGTGCCAGCAGGCGAAGGTCGGACACTGAAGCTTTCTTT
cdr3_aa: CASRRRSDTEAFF

j_call: TRBJ2-7
v_call: TRBV28
d_call: TRBD1
clone_size: .
cdr3_nt: TGTGCCAGCCTAGAGACAGGGGGTTCCTACGAGCAGTACTTC
cdr3_aa: CASLETGGSYEQYF

j_call: TRBJ2-3
v_call: TRBV27
d_call: TRBD2
clone_size: .
cdr3_nt: TGTGCCAGCACTCGGACTAGCGGCACAGATACGCAGTATTTT
cdr3_aa: CASTRTSGTDTQYF

j_call: TRBJ1-2
v_call: TRBV30
d_call: .
clone_size: .
cdr3_nt: TGTGCCTGGAGTGAATCGACGACAGCGCTTATCTATGGCTACACCTTC
cdr3_aa: CAWSESTTALIYGYTF